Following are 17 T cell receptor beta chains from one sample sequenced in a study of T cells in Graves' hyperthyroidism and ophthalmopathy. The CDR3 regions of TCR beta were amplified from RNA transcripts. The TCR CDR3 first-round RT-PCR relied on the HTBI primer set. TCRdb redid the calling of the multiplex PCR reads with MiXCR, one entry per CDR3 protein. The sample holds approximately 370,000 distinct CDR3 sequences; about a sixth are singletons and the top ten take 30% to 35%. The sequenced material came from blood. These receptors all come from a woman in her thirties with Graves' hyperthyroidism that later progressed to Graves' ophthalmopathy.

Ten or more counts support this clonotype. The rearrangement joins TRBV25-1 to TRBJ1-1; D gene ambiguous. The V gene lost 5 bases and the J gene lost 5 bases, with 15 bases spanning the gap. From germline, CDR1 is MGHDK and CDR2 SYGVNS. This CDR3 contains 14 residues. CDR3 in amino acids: CASSRMGVETEAFF. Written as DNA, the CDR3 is TGTGCCAGCAGTAGGATGGGAGTGGAGACTGAAGCTTTCTTT.

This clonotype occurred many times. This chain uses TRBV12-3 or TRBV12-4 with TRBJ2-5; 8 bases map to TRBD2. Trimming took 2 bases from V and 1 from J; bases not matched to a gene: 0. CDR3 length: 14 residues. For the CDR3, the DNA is TGTGCCAGCAGTTTACGGGAGGGCCAAGAGACCCAGTACTTC. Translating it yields CASSLREGQETQYF.

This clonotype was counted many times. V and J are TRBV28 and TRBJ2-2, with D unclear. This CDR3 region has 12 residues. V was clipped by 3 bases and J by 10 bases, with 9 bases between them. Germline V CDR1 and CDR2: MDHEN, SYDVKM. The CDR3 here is CASSFDRKELFF. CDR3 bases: TGTGCCAGCAGTTTCGACCGGAAGGAGCTGTTTTTT. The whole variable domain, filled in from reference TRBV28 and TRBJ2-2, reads DVKVTQSSRYLVKRTGEKVFLECVQDMDHENMFWYRQDPGLGLRLIYFSYDVKMKEKGDIPEGYSVSREKKERFSLILESASTNQTSMYLCASSFDRKELFFGEGSRLTVL.

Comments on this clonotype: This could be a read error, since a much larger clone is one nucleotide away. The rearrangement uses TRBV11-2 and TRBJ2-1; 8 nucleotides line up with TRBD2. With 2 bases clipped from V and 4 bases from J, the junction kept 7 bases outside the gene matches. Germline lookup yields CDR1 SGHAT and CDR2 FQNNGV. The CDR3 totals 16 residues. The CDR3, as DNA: TGTGCCAGCAGCTTATTTTATAGCGGGGAGTACAATGAGCAGTTCTTC. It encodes CASSLFYSGEYNEQFF. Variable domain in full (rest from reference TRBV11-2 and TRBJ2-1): EAGVAQSPRYKIIEKRQSVAFWCNPISGHATLYWYQQILGQGPKLLIQFQNNGVVDDSQLPKDRFSAERLKGVDSTLKIQPAKLEDSAVYLCASSLFYSGEYNEQFFGPGTRLTVL.

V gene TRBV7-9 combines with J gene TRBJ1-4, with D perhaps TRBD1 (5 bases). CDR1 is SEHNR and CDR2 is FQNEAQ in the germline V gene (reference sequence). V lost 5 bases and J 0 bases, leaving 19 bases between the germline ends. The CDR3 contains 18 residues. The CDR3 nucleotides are TGTGCCAGCAGCAAACGGACGGGACTTACAGCAACTAATGAAAAACTGTTTTTT. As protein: CASSKRTGLTATNEKLFF.

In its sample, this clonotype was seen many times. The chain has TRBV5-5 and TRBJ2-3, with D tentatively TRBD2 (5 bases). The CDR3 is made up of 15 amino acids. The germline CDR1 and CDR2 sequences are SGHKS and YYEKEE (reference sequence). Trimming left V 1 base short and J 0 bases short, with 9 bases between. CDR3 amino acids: CASSLLSESTDTQYF. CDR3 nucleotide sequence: TGTGCCAGCAGCTTGCTTAGCGAAAGCACAGATACGCAGTATTTT. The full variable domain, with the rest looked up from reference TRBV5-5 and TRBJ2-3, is DAGVTQSPTHLIKTRGQQVTLRCSPISGHKSVSWYQQVLGQGPQFIFQYYEKEERGRGNFPDRFSARQFPNYSSELNVNALLLGDSALYLCASSLLSESTDTQYFGPGTRLTVL.

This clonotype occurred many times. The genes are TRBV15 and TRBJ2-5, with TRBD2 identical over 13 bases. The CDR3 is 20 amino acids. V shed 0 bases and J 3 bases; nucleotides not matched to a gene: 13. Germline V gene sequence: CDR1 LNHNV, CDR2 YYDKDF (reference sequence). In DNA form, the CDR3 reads TGTGCCACCAGCAGAGATCCGAGACTAGCGGGGGGCCAATGGAAAGAGACCCAGTACTTC. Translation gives CATSRDPRLAGGQWKETQYF.

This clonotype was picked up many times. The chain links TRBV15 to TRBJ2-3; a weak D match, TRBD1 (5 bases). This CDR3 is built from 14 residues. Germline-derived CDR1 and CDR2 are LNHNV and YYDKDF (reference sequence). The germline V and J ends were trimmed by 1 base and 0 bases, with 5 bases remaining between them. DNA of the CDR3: TGTGCCACCAGCAGAGGACAGAGCACAGATACGCAGTATTTT. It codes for CATSRGQSTDTQYF.

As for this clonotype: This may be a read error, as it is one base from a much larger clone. The CDR3 here is CASSQDFETQYF. The CDR3, as DNA: TGTGCCAGCAGCCAAGATTTCGAGACCCAGTACTTC. The chain has TRBV3-1 and TRBJ2-5; D unclear. The ends were cut back, 0 bases at V and 5 bases at J, with 4 bases in the middle. CDR1 and CDR2 (germline): LGHDT, YNNKEL (reference sequence). The CDR3 covers 12 residues.

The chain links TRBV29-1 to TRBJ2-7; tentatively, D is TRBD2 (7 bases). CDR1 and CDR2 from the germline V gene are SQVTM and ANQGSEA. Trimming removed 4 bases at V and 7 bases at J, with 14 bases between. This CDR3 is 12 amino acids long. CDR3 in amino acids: CSVVGGAREQYF. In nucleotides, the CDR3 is TGCAGCGTTGTGGGGGGGGCACGGGAGCAGTACTTC.

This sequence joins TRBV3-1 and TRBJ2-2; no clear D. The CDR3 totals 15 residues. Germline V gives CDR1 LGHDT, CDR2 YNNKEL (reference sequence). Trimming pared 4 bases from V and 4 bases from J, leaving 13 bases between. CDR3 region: CASSPARPLTGELFF. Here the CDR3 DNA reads TGTGCCAGCAGCCCGGCTAGACCTCTCACCGGGGAGCTGTTTTTT.

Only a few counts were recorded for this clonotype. CDR3 protein: CASSSKGTSGENIGTGELFF. For the CDR3, the DNA is TGTGCCAGCAGCTCAAAGGGGACTAGCGGGGAAAATATCGGCACCGGGGAGCTGTTTTTT. V usage is TRBV7-9 and J usage is TRBJ2-2, with 13 bases fitting TRBD2. J was trimmed by 4 bases and V by 4 bases; bases with no gene match: 15. Germline CDR1 and CDR2: SEHNR and FQNEAQ (reference sequence). This CDR3 region has 20 residues.

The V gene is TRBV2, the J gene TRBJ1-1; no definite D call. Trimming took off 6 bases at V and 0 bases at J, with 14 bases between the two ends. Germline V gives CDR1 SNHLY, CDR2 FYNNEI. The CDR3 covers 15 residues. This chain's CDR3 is CASRPYRLMNTEAFF. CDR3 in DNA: TGTGCCAGCAGGCCTTACCGTCTGATGAACACTGAAGCTTTCTTT. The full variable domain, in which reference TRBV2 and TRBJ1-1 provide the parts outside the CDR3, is EPEVTQTPSHQVTQMGQEVILRCVPISNHLYFYWYRQILGQKVEFLVSFYNNEISEKSEIFDDQFSVERPDGSNFTLKIRSTKLEDSAMYFCASRPYRLMNTEAFFGQGTRLTVV.

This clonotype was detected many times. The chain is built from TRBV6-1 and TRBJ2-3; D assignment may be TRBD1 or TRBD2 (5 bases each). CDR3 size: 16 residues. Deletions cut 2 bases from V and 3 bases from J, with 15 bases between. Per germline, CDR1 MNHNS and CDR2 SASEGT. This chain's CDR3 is CASSEYPRGTTDTQYF. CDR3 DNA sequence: TGTGCCAGCAGTGAATATCCGAGGGGTACAACAGATACGCAGTATTTT.

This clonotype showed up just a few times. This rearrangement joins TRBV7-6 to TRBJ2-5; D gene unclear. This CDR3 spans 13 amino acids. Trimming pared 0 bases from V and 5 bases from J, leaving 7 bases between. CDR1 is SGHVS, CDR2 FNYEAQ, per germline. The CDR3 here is CASSLAPLETQYF. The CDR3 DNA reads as TGTGCCAGCAGCTTAGCCCCCCTGGAGACCCAGTACTTC. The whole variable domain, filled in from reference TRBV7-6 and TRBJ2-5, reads GAGVSQSPRYKVTKRGQDVALRCDPISGHVSLYWYRQALGQGPEFLTYFNYEAQQDKSGLPNDRFSAERPEGSISTLTIQRTEQRDSAMYRCASSLAPLETQYFGPGTRLLVL.

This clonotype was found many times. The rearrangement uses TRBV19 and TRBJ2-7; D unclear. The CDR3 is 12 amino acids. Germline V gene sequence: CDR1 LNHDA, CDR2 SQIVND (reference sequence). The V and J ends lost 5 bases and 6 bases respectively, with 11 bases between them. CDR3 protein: CASSHAASEQYF. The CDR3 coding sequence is TGTGCCAGTAGTCACGCCGCCTCCGAGCAGTACTTC.

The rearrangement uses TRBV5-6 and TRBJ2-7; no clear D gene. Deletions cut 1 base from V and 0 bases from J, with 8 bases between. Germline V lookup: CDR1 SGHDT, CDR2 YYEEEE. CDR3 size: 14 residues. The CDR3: CASSLWRSSYEQYF. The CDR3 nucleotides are TGTGCCAGCAGCTTGTGGCGGAGCTCCTACGAGCAGTACTTC.